This entry lists 7 T cell receptor beta chains sequenced from one sample in a study of CD8 T cells in Susac syndrome. RNA totalling roughly 0.5 to 1 ug underwent reverse transcription with random hexamers. TCRdb re-called the immunoSEQ multiplex PCR reads through MiXCR, storing one row per CDR3 protein. The sample shows about 140,000 distinct CDR3 sequences, around 94% of them seen only once. The sequenced material came from CD4+ T cells from PBMCs. These receptors all come from a human donor in good health.

The chain links TRBV5-4 to TRBJ2-5, with D perhaps being TRBD1 or TRBD2 (7 bases each). The germline V and J ends were trimmed by 0 bases and 5 bases, with 17 bases remaining between them. CDR1 is SGHNT, CDR2 YYREEE, per germline (reference sequence). The CDR3 loop spans 16 amino acids. The CDR3 region has the DNA TGTGCCAGCAGCTTGGCCGCGCAGGGGGGGAGGGAGACCCAGTACTTC. Residues: CASSLAAQGGRETQYF.

V is TRBV30 and J is TRBJ2-3; D is uncertain. The V end was cut by 0 bases, the J end by 3 bases, with 13 bases between. The CDR3 has 15 amino acids. Germline V gene data show CDR1 as GTSNPN and CDR2 as SVGIG (reference sequence). CDR3 protein: CAWSVWSKGTDTQYF. The CDR3 DNA reads TGTGCCTGGAGTGTATGGTCGAAAGGGACAGATACGCAGTATTTT.

This chain uses TRBV20-1 with TRBJ1-1, with D unclear. The V end lost 6 bases, the J end lost 0 bases, and 5 bases lay between the germline ends. CDR3 length: 11 residues. Germline assignment: CDR1 DFQATT and CDR2 SNEGSKA (reference sequence). The CDR3: CSARLNTEAFF. In DNA, the CDR3 is TGCAGTGCCCGGTTGAACACTGAAGCTTTCTTT.

V usage is TRBV5-4 and J usage is TRBJ2-5; 7 positions match TRBD1. The CDR3 runs 14 residues. Per the germline V gene, CDR1 is SGHNT and CDR2 is YYREEE (reference sequence). V shed 4 bases and J 4 bases; nucleotides not matched to a gene: 7. The CDR3 loop reads CASSNRDRLETQYF. DNA of the CDR3: TGTGCCAGCAGCAACCGGGACAGACTAGAGACCCAGTACTTC. The whole variable domain, filled in from reference TRBV5-4 and TRBJ2-5, reads ETGVTQSPTHLIKTRGQQVTLRCSSQSGHNTVSWYQQALGQGPQFIFQYYREEENGRGNFPPRFSGLQFPNYSSELNVNALELDDSALYLCASSNRDRLETQYFGPGTRLLVL.

The chain combines TRBV12-3 or TRBV12-4 with TRBJ2-2; D possibly corresponds to TRBD1 (6 bases). The CDR3 has 16 residues. Trimming removed 5 bases at V and 4 bases at J, with 17 bases between. The CDR3 coding sequence is TGTGCCAGCAGTCCCCGAGGAGGACAGCTCACCGGGGAGCTGTTTTTT. It codes for CASSPRGGQLTGELFF.

V is TRBV28 and J is TRBJ1-2, with D perhaps matching TRBD1 (5 bases). The germline gives CDR1 MDHEN, CDR2 SYDVKM. This CDR3 comprises 14 residues. Trimming removed 8 bases at V and 0 bases at J, with 13 bases between. CDR3 sequence reads: CASGKGPANYGYTF. The CDR3 DNA reads as TGTGCCAGCGGAAAGGGGCCCGCTAACTATGGCTACACCTTC.

This clonotype has a single count. The chain recombines TRBV2 with TRBJ2-6, with D perhaps given as TRBD1 or TRBD2 (5 bases each). The ends were cut back, 4 bases at V and 0 bases at J, with 10 bases in the middle. Germline CDR1 is SNHLY and CDR2 is FYNNEI. This CDR3 has 16 residues. The CDR3 reads CASSGGSASGANVLTF. In DNA, the CDR3 is TGTGCCAGCAGTGGGGGGAGTGCCTCTGGGGCCAACGTCCTGACTTTC.